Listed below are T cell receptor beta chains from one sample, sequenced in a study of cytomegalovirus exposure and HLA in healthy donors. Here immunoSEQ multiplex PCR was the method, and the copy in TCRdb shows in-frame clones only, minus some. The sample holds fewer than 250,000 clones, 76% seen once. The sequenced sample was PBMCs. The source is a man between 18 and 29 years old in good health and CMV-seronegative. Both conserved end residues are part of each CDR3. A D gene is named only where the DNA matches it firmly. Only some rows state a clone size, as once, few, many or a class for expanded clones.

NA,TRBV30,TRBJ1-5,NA,CAWSVWGGDQPQHF,TGTGCCTGGAGTGTCTGGGGAGGGGATCAGCCCCAGCATTTT
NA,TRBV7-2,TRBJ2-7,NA,CASSLLAPQGGGEQYF,TGTGCCAGCAGCTTATTGGCCCCTCAAGGCGGCGGCGAGCAGTACTTC
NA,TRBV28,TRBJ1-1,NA,CASSQGGAEAFF,TGTGCCAGCAGCCAAGGGGGGGCGGAAGCTTTCTTT
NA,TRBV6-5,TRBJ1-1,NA,CASSSNGGILEAFF,TGTGCCAGCAGTTCGAATGGGGGGATACTCGAAGCTTTCTTT
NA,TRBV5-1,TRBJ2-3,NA,CASRSQGGTYNTDTQYF,TGCGCCAGCAGGAGCCAGGGGGGAACATATAATACAGATACGCAGTATTTT
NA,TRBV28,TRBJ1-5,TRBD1,CASSPLRQGLGQPQHF,TGTGCCAGCAGTCCCCTCCGACAGGGCCTAGGTCAGCCCCAGCATTTT
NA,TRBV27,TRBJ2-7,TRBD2,CASSHTSGRSYEQYF,TGTGCCAGCAGTCACACTAGCGGGAGATCCTACGAGCAGTACTTC
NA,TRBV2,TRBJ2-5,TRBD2,CASSERLASNQETQYF,TGTGCCAGCAGTGAAAGACTAGCGTCGAACCAAGAGACCCAGTACTTC
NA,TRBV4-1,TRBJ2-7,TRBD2,CASSQGGSEQYF,TGCGCCAGCAGCCAGGGGGGGTCCGAGCAGTACTTC
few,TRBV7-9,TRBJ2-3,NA,CASSLGLLADTQYF,TGTGCCAGCAGCCTGGGACTGCTCGCAGATACGCAGTATTTT
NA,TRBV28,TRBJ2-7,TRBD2,CASGSGIYEQYF,TGTGCCAGCGGTAGCGGGATTTACGAGCAGTACTTC
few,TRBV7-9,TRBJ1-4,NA,CASRAGGEKLFF,TGTGCCAGCAGGGCGGGTGGTGAAAAACTGTTTTTT
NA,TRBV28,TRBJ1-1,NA,CASPSGTEAFF,TGTGCCAGCCCCTCGGGGACTGAAGCTTTCTTT
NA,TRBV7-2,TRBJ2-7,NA,CASSLSSDYYEQYF,TGTGCCAGCAGCTTATCTAGCGACTACTACGAGCAGTACTTC
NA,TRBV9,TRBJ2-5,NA,CASSAPREETQYF,TGTGCCAGCAGCGCCCCGAGGGAAGAGACCCAGTACTTC
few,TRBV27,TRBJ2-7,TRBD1,CASSSYRQGKGYEQYF,TGTGCCAGCAGTTCTTACCGACAGGGGAAAGGCTACGAGCAGTACTTC
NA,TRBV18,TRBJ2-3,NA,CASSPRARVFTDTQYF,TGTGCCAGCTCACCCCGTGCTAGAGTCTTCACAGATACGCAGTATTTT
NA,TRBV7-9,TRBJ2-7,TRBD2,CSSSYATPASGPTYEQYF,TGTTCCAGCAGCTACGCAACTCCTGCTAGCGGACCGACCTACGAGCAGTACTTC
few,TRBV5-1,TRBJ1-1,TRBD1,CASSFGGQVTEAFF,TGCGCCAGCAGCTTTGGGGGACAGGTCACTGAAGCTTTCTTT
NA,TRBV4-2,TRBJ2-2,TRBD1,CASRPPGTGVGTGELFF,TGTGCCAGCAGGCCCCCCGGGACAGGGGTGGGCACCGGGGAGCTGTTTTTT
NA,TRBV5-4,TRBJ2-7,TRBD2,CASSQEVAGPYEQYF,TGTGCCAGCAGCCAGGAAGTAGCGGGGCCCTACGAGCAGTACTTC
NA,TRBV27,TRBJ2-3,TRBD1,CASRDRGADTQYF,TGTGCCAGCAGAGACAGGGGCGCAGATACGCAGTATTTT
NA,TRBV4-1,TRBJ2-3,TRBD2,CASSPLAGGPLDTQYF,TGCGCCAGCAGTCCTCTAGCGGGAGGGCCATTAGATACGCAGTATTTT
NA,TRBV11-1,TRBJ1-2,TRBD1,CASSLGDSYGYTF,TGTGCCAGCAGCTTAGGGGACAGCTATGGCTACACCTTC
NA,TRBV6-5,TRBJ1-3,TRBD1,CASRDRGTGNTIYF,TGTGCCAGCAGGGACAGGGGGACCGGAAACACCATATATTTT
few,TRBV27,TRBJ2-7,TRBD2,CASRPTSGPFSYEQYF,TGTGCCAGCAGGCCTACTAGCGGGCCTTTCTCCTACGAGCAGTACTTC
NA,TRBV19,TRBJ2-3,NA,CATGEGSTDTQYF,TGTGCCACCGGAGAGGGCTCCACAGATACGCAGTATTTT
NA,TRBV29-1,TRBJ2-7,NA,CSSTRPNRPYEQYF,TGCAGCTCTACCAGACCAAACAGACCCTACGAGCAGTACTTC
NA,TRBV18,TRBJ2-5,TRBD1,CASSPTTGGWETQYF,TGTGCCAGCTCACCAACTACAGGGGGTTGGGAGACCCAGTACTTC
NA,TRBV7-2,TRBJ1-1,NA,CASSLVRGSTEAFF,TGTGCCAGCAGCTTAGTTAGGGGGAGCACTGAAGCTTTCTTT
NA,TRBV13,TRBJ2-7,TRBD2,CASSERDSDEQYF,TGTGCCAGCAGCGAGCGGGACTCGGACGAGCAGTACTTC
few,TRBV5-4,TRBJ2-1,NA,CASSLPNNEQFF,TGTGCCAGCAGCTTGCCTAACAATGAGCAGTTCTTC
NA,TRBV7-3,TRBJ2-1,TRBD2,CASSLSGPRLAGYNEQFF,TGTGCCAGCAGCTTATCGGGACCTCGGCTAGCGGGCTACAATGAGCAGTTCTTC
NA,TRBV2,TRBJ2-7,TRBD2,CASSLRAGTSGIEQYF,TGTGCCAGCAGTTTAAGGGCCGGGACTAGCGGGATCGAGCAGTACTTC
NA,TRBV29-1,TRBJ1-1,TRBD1,CSVEQQGGAFF,TGCAGCGTAGAACAACAGGGGGGAGCTTTCTTT
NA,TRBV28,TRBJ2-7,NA,CASSFQGSWAYEQYF,TGTGCCAGCAGTTTCCAGGGGTCCTGGGCCTACGAGCAGTACTTC
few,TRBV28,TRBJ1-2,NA,CASSRRRGGYTF,TGTGCCAGCAGTCGAAGGCGGGGAGGCTACACCTTC
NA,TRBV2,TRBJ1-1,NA,CASKARAKTEAFF,TGTGCCAGCAAGGCCAGGGCAAAGACTGAAGCTTTCTTT
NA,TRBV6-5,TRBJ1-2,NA,CASSFLRDYGYTF,TGTGCCAGCAGTTTTTTGAGGGACTATGGCTACACCTTC
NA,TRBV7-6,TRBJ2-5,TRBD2,CASSLAGAGGQETQYF,TGTGCCAGCAGCTTAGCAGGAGCGGGAGGGCAAGAGACCCAGTACTTC
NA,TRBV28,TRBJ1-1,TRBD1,CASSTAGTVDTFF,TGTGCCAGCAGTACGGCCGGGACAGTAGATACTTTCTTT
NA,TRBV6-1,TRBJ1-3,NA,CASRGQPSGNTIYF,TGTGCCAGCAGAGGACAGCCCTCTGGAAACACCATATATTTT
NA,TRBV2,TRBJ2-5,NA,CASSTNNQETQYF,TGTGCCAGCAGTACAAATAACCAAGAGACCCAGTACTTC
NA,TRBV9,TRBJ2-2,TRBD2,CASSHRGGLNTGELFF,TGTGCCAGCAGCCACCGGGGGGGCTTGAACACCGGGGAGCTGTTTTTT
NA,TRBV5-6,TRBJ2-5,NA,CASSLEGLEETQYF,TGTGCCAGCAGCTTGGAGGGGCTAGAAGAGACCCAGTACTTC
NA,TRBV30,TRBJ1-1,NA,CAWNEVNTEAFF,TGTGCCTGGAATGAGGTGAACACTGAAGCTTTCTTT
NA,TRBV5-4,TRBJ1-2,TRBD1,CASGGDRANYGYTF,TGTGCCAGCGGGGGGGACAGGGCCAACTATGGCTACACCTTC
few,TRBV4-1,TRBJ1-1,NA,CASSQEGGRAFF,TGCGCCAGCAGCCAAGAAGGAGGACGGGCTTTCTTT
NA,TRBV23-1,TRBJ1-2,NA,CASILSGGGYTF,TGCGCCAGCATCCTTTCCGGAGGAGGCTACACCTTC
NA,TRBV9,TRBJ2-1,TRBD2,CASSRTSGTYNEQFF,TGTGCCAGCAGCAGGACTAGCGGGACCTACAATGAGCAGTTCTTC
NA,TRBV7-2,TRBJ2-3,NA,CASAGFNQPQYF,TGTGCCAGCGCAGGGTTCAATCAGCCCCAGTATTTT
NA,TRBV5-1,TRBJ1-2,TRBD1,CASSPGQGTGGYTF,TGCGCCAGCAGCCCAGGACAGGGGACCGGGGGCTACACCTTC
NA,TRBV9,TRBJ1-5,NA,CASSVDPRGNQPQHF,TGTGCCAGCAGCGTAGACCCCCGGGGCAATCAGCCCCAGCATTTT
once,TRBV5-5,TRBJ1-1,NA,CASSLVQKNTEAFF,TGTGCCAGCAGCTTGGTACAGAAGAACACTGAAGCTTTCTTT
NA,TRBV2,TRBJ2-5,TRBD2,CASSDFGREAETQYF,TGTGCCAGCAGTGACTTCGGGCGGGAGGCAGAGACCCAGTACTTC
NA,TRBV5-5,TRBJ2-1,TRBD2,CASSSAVEASGNGNEQFF,TGTGCCAGCAGCTCGGCCGTGGAGGCTAGCGGGAATGGGAATGAGCAGTTCTTC
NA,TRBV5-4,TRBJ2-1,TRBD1,CASSWGTGINEQFF,TGTGCCAGCAGCTGGGGGACAGGAATAAATGAGCAGTTCTTC
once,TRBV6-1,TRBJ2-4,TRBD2,CASSEGGGRAPYF,TGTGCCAGCAGTGAAGGGGGCGGGAGGGCCCCGTACTTC
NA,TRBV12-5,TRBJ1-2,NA,CASGLVVENYGYTF,TGTGCTAGTGGTTTGGTAGTTGAGAACTATGGCTACACCTTC